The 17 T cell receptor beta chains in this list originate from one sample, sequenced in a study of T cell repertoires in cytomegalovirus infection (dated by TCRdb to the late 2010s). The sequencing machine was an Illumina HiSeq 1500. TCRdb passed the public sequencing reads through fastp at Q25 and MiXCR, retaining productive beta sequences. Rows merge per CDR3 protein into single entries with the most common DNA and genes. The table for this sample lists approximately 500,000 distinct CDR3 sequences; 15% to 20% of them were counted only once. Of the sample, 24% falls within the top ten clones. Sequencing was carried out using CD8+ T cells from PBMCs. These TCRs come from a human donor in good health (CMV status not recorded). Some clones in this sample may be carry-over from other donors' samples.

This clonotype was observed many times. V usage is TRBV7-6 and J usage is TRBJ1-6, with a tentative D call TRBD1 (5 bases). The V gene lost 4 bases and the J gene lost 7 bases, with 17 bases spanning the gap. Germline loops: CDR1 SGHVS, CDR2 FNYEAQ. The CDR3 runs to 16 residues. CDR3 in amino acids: CASSSRRSGENSPLHF. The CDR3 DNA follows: TGTGCCAGCAGCTCCCGACGGTCGGGGGAAAATTCACCCCTCCACTTT. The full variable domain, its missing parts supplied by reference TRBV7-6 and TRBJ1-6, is GAGVSQSPRYKVTKRGQDVALRCDPISGHVSLYWYRQALGQGPEFLTYFNYEAQQDKSGLPNDRFSAERPEGSISTLTIQRTEQRDSAMYRCASSSRRSGENSPLHFGNGTRLTVT.

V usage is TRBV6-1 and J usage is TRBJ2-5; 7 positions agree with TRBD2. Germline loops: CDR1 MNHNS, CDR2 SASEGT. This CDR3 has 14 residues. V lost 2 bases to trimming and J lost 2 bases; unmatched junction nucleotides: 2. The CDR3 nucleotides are TGTGCCAGCAGTGAATGGGAGGGACAAGAGACCCAGTACTTC. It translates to CASSEWEGQETQYF.

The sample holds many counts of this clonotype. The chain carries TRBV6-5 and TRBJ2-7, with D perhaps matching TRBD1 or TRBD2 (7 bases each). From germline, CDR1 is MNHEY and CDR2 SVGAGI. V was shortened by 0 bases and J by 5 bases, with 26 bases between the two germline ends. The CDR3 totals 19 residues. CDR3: CASSYSPLLGRGPNNEQYF. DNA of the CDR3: TGTGCCAGCAGTTACTCGCCTCTCTTGGGGAGGGGGCCGAACAACGAGCAGTACTTC.

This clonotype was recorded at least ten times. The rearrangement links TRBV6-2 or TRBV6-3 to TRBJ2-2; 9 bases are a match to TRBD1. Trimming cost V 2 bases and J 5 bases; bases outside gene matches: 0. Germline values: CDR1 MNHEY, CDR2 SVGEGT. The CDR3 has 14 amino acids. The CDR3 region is CASSYGTGTGELFF. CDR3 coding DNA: TGTGCCAGCAGTTACGGGACAGGGACCGGGGAGCTGTTTTTT.

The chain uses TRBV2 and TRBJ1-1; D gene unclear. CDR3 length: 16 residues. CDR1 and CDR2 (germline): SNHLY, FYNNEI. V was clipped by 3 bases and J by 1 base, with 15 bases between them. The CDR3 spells CASSDSRRVWNTEAFF. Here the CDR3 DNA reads TGTGCCAGCAGTGACTCCAGGAGGGTTTGGAACACTGAAGCTTTCTTT.

The CDR3 protein is CASSQLAEADTQYF. The DNA for the CDR3 is TGTGCCAGCAGCCAACTAGCGGAGGCAGATACGCAGTATTTT. V is TRBV3-1 and J is TRBJ2-3; 7 positions match TRBD2. There are 14 residues in the CDR3. V dropped 2 bases and J dropped 4; count of bases not matched to a gene: 3. Germline CDR1 is LGHDT and CDR2 is YNNKEL (reference sequence).

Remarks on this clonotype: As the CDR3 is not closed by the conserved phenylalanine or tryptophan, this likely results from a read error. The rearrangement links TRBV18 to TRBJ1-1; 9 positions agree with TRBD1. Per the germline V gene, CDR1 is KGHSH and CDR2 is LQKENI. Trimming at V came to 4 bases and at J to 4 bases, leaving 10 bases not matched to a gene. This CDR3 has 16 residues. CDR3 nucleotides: TGTGCCAGCTCACTTTCGACAGGGGGTGTATTCACTGAAGCTTTCTTA. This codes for CASSLSTGGVFTEAFL.

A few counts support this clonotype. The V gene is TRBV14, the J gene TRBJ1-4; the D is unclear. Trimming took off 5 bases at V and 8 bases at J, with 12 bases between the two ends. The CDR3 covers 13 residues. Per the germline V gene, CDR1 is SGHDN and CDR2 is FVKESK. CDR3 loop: CASSSHRREKLFF. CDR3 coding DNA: TGTGCCAGCAGCTCCCACAGAAGAGAAAAACTGTTTTTT.

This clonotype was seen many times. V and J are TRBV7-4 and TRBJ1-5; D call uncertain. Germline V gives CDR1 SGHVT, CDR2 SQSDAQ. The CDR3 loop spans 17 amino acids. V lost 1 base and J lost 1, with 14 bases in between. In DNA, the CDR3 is TGTGCCAGCAGCTTAGTTTGGCAGGCGGGAAGCAATCAGCCCCAGCATTTT. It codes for CASSLVWQAGSNQPQHF.

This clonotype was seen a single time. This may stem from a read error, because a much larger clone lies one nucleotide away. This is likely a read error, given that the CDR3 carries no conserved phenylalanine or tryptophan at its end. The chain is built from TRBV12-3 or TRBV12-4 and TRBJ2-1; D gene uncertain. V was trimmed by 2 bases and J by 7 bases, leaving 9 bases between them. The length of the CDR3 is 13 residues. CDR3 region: CASSLINTNEQFL. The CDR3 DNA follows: TGTGCCAGCAGTTTAATAAATACGAATGAGCAGTTCTTA.

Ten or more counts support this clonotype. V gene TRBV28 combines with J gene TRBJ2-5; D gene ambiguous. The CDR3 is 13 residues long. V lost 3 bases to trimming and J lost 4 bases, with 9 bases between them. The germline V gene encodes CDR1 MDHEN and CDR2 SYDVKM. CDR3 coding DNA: TGTGCCAGCAGTTTTATCGTTCCAGAGACCCAGTACTTC. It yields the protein CASSFIVPETQYF.

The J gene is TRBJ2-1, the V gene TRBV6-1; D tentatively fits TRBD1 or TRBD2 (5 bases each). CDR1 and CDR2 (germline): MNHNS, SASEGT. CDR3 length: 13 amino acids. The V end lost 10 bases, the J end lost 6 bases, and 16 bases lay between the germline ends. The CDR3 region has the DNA TGTGCCACGGGGCCCACCAGGAGCAATGAGCAGTTCTTC. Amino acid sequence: CATGPTRSNEQFF.

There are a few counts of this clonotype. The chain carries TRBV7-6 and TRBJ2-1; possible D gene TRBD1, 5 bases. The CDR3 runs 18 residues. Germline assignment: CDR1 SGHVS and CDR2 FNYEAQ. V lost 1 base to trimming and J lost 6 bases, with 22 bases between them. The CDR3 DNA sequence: TGTGCCAGCAGCTTAGGGGGCGGCGAACGCTACGACTCCAATGAGCAGTTCTTC. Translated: CASSLGGGERYDSNEQFF.

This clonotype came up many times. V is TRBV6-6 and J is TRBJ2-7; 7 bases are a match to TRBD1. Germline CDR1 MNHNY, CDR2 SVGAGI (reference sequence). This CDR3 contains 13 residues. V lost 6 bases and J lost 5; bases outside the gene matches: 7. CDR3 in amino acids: CASSRQGLDEQYF. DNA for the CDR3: TGTGCCAGCAGCCGACAGGGTCTTGACGAGCAGTACTTC.

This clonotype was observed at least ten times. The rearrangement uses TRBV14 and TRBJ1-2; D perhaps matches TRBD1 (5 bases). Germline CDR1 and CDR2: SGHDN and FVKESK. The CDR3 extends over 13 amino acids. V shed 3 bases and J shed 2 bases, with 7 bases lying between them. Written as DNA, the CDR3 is TGTGCCAGCAGCCACAGGGCGAACTATGGCTACACCTTC. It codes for CASSHRANYGYTF.

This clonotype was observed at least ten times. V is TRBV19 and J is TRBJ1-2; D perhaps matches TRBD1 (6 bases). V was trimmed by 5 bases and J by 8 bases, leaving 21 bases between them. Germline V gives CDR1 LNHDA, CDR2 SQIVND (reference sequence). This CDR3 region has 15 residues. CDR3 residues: CASSLRRTVPGGYTF. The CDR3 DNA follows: TGTGCCAGTAGTCTTCGCAGGACAGTCCCGGGGGGCTACACCTTC.

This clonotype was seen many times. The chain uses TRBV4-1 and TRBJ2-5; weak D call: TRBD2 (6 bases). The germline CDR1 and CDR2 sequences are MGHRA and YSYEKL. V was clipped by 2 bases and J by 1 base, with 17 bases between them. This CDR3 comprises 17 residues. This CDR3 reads CASSQTPLGGSQETQYF. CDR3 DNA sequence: TGCGCCAGCAGCCAAACCCCCCTTGGGGGGAGCCAAGAGACCCAGTACTTC.